One T cell receptor beta chain is described in this entry. Its cognate antigen is unknown. Unmatched junction bases numbered 6, after V lost 3 bases and J lost 7 bases. This CDR3 has 15 amino acids. CDR1 is MDHEN, CDR2 SYDVKM, per germline. This sample is drawn from a study of cytomegalovirus exposure and HLA in healthy donors. Whole-study results and caveats: Researchers reported in a later analysis that a missense DCLRE1C variant was tied to TCR beta V- and J-gene trimming.

In the PCR, 60 Vbeta and 13 Jbeta primers were used. Only in-frame clones appear in the TCRdb table, and some are missing; sequencing was by immunoSEQ multiplex PCR. This table holds around 140,000 clones, about 84% found once. The source is a woman under 30 in good health and CMV-seropositive. The chain links TRBV28 to TRBJ1-6; TRBD1 matches 7 bases. Sequencing was carried out using PBMCs. The CDR3 DNA is TGTGCCAGCAGTTTTGGCGACAGGGCAAATTCACCCCTCCACTTT. Amino acids: CASSFGDRANSPLHF.